Listed below are T cell receptor beta chains from one sample, sequenced in a study of metastatic and nonmetastatic thyroid tumors. Using MiXCR, TCRdb reanalyzed the PCR reads. The table shows tens of thousands of clones, with around 18% occurring only once. The sequenced material came from tumor tissue. These receptors all stem from a female donor with papillary thyroid cancer or a benign thyroid nodule (not recorded which). Some clones in this sample may be carry-over from other donors' samples. Each CDR3 is given with its conserved first and last residue. D genes are given only for firm matches. Only part of the rows carry a size: once, few, many, or a class if the clone is expanded.

cdr3_aa	cdr3_nt	d_call	clone_size	cdr3_length	v_call	j_call
CSAAQGRFYTF	TGCAGTGCCGCCCAGGGGAGATTCTACACCTTC	.	many	11	TRBV20-1	TRBJ1-2
CASSQERRYRTDTQYF	TGTGCCAGCAGCCAAGAGCGGCGGTACCGCACAGATACGCAGTATTTT	.	.	16	TRBV3-1	TRBJ2-3
CASSALAGGLYTQYF	TGTGCCAGCAGTGCACTGGCGGGGGGGCTATATACGCAGTATTTT	TRBD2	.	15	TRBV11-2	TRBJ2-3
CASRGRGTGANVLTF	TGTGCCAGCAGGGGCAGGGGTACTGGGGCCAACGTCCTTACTTTC	.	.	15	TRBV6-1	TRBJ2-6
CASSPYRTGQGQETQYF	TGTGCCAGCTCACCCTACCGTACGGGACAGGGGCAAGAGACCCAGTACTTC	TRBD1	few	17	TRBV18	TRBJ2-5
CAISEVVQPYEQYF	TGTGCCATCAGTGAGGTGGTACAGCCCTACGAGCAGTACTTC	.	many	14	TRBV10-3	TRBJ2-7
CASSPILGTVEAFF	TGTGCCAGCAGCCCGATACTCGGGACAGTCGAAGCTTTCTTT	TRBD1	many	14	TRBV28	TRBJ1-1
CASSINLGINEQFF	TGTGCCAGCAGTATCAACTTGGGAATCAATGAGCAGTTCTTC	.	many	14	TRBV14	TRBJ2-1
CASSQEDSTDTQYF	TGCGCCAGCAGCCAAGAGGACTCCACAGATACGCAGTATTTT	.	many	14	TRBV4-1	TRBJ2-3
CASSSQWDTEAFF	TGCGCCAGCAGCTCGCAGTGGGACACTGAAGCTTTCTTT	.	many	13	TRBV5-1	TRBJ1-1
CASSEAGFWEKLFF	TGTGCCAGCAGTGAAGCGGGATTTTGGGAAAAACTGTTTTTT	.	many	14	TRBV6-1	TRBJ1-4
CASSHWILLVPRPDTQYF	TGTGCCAGCAGCCACTGGATTCTCTTGGTCCCACGGCCAGATACGCAGTATTTT	.	.	18	TRBV3-1	TRBJ2-3
CASRRTGGPLDTQYF	TGTGCCAGCAGAAGGACAGGGGGCCCTCTGGATACGCAGTATTTT	TRBD1	.	15	TRBV11-2	TRBJ2-3
CSAQTGYEQYF	TGCAGTGCCCAGACGGGCTACGAGCAGTACTTC	.	many	11	TRBV20-1	TRBJ2-7
CASSSPPRKDRFSSYEQYF	TGTGCCAGCAGCTCCCCCCCGCGGAAGGACAGGTTTAGCTCCTACGAGCAGTACTTC	TRBD1	.	19	TRBV11-2	TRBJ2-7
CASSSGLGNTGELFF	TGTGCCAGCAGCTCGGGACTAGGGAACACCGGGGAGCTGTTTTTT	TRBD2	many	15	TRBV11-2	TRBJ2-2
CASSEVPCAEQYF	TGCGCCAGCAGTGAGGTGCCCTGTGCCGAGCAGTACTTC	.	few	13	TRBV6-1	TRBJ2-7
CASSPPGQGNEKLFF	TGCGCCAGCAGCCCTCCGGGACAGGGAAATGAAAAACTGTTTTTT	TRBD1	many	15	TRBV4-1	TRBJ1-4
CAWSRGREAFF	TGTGCCTGGAGTAGGGGAAGGGAAGCTTTCTTT	.	once	11	TRBV30	TRBJ1-1
CASSVQHGSYNERFF	TGTGCCAGCAGCGTACAGCATGGCTCCTACAATGAGCGGTTCTTC	.	.	15	TRBV11-2	TRBJ2-1
CASSPPPWDRVINEQFF	TGTGCCAGCAGTCCCCCACCGTGGGACAGGGTAATCAATGAGCAGTTCTTC	TRBD1	medium-sized	17	TRBV28	TRBJ2-1
CASSIPRGDNYGYTF	TGTGCCAGTAGTATACCCCGCGGGGATAACTATGGCTACACCTTC	.	many	15	TRBV19	TRBJ1-2
CASSARVAIEQFF	TGTGCCAGTAGTGCCAGGGTAGCTATTGAGCAGTTCTTC	.	many	13	TRBV19	TRBJ2-1
CAWSLRGGTGELFF	TGTGCCTGGAGTCTAAGAGGGGGGACCGGGGAGCTGTTTTTT	.	many	14	TRBV30	TRBJ2-2
CASSPTGLAGGDYEQYF	TGTGCCAGCAGCCCTACGGGACTAGCGGGAGGGGACTACGAGCAGTACTTC	TRBD2	.	17	TRBV6-1	TRBJ2-7
CASSQGHLNSYEQYF	TGTGCCAGCAGTCAAGGTCACTTAAATAGCTACGAGCAGTACTTC	.	many	15	TRBV7-9	TRBJ2-7
CASSDGRVLPGEQYF	TGTGCCAGCAGTGACGGAAGGGTCCTCCCGGGCGAGCAGTACTTC	.	.	15	TRBV2	TRBJ2-7
CATSRERRGTDTQYF	TGTGCCACCAGCAGAGAACGACGCGGGACAGATACGCAGTATTTT	.	.	15	TRBV15	TRBJ2-3
CASFRDRPPEVFF	TGTGCCAGCTTCCGCGACCGACCCCCTGAAGTTTTCTTT	.	many	13	TRBV6-1	TRBJ1-1
CASSAPQTGELFF	TGTGCCAGCAGCGCCCCACAAACCGGGGAGCTGTTTTTT	.	many	13	TRBV9	TRBJ2-2
CAISFLGDGDTQYF	TGTGCCATCAGTTTCCTGGGGGACGGGGATACGCAGTATTTT	.	many	14	TRBV10-3	TRBJ2-3